This T cell receptor (beta chain) is from a study of post-analysis software for immune sequencing data. Study-wide findings and caveats: Roughly five TRBV segments were more frequent in patients than controls; TRBV5-6, TRBV5-1 and TRBV20-1 belonged to this group.

V lost 7 bases and J lost 5, with 19 bases in between. Germline V gives CDR1 DFQATT, CDR2 SNEGSKA (reference sequence). The length of the CDR3 is 14 residues. About this clonotype itself: As yet, its antigen is unknown.

Prepared libraries of TCR beta cDNA carried unique molecular identifiers. Via MiXCR, TCRdb re-called the PCR reads, giving one row per CDR3 protein. The table has about 400,000 distinct CDR3 sequences, around 33% seen once; the top ten hold 13%. Sequencing was performed on blood. This receptor was obtained from a girl between 5 and 17 years old with multiple sclerosis. V is TRBV20-1 and J is TRBJ2-3; D is tentatively TRBD1 or TRBD2 (5 bases each). The CDR3 DNA follows: TGCAGTGTTAAGCGCCCCGGGGCGAGAGATACGCAGTATTTT. It is translated as CSVKRPGARDTQYF.